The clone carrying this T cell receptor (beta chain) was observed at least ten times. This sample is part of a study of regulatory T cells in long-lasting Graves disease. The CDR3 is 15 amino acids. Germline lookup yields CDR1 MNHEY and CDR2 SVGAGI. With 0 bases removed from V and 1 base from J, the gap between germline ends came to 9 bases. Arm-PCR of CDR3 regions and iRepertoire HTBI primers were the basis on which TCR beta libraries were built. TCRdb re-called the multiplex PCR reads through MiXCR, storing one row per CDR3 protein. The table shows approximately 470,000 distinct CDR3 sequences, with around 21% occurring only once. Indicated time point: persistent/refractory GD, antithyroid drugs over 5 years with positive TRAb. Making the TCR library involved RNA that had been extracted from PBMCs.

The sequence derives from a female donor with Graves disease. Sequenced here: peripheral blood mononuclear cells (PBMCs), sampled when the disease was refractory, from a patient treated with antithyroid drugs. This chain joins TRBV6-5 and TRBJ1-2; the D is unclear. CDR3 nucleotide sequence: TGTGCCAGCAGTTACTCAGCCCAAGTTAACTATGGCTACACCTTC. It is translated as CASSYSAQVNYGYTF.